The clone carrying this T cell receptor beta chain showed up just a few times. The data were taken from a study of T cell responses to AZD1222 COVID-19 vaccine. The V and J ends lost 2 bases and 1 base respectively, with 9 bases between them. The CDR3 totals 14 residues. The V gene's germline CDR1 is SGDLS and CDR2 YYNGEE. The repertoire was sequenced with immunoSEQ multiplex PCR; TCRdb's copy has only in-frame clones and lacks some. The data show 120,000 or so clones, roughly 90% seen once. This TCR was sampled from an adult in good health. Specimen: peripheral blood, collected on day 0 of AZD1222 vaccination. This chain joins TRBV9 and TRBJ2-5; no reliable D call. This CDR3 reads CASSVSWGQETQYF. The CDR3 DNA sequence: TGTGCCAGCAGCGTCTCTTGGGGCCAAGAGACCCAGTACTTC.